This T cell receptor (beta chain) was recorded in a study of T-cell reconstitution after alpha-beta-depleted transplantation in children. The length of the CDR3 is 17 residues. Trimming at V came to 5 bases and at J to 1 base, leaving 9 bases not matched to a gene. Construction of the TCRbeta library involved unique molecular identifiers. TCRdb re-called the PCR reads with MiXCR, one entry per CDR3 protein. The data show about 540,000 distinct CDR3 sequences, around 20% seen once. The chain links TRBV12-3 or TRBV12-4 to TRBJ2-5; TRBD2 matches 11 bases. The source is a human donor who donated a stem cell graft to a child with acute lymphoblastic leukemia. The specimen comprised PBMCs from the stem cell graft donor, sampled from the stem cell graft. The CDR3 loop is CASSPKGTSGLQETQYF. In DNA form, the CDR3 reads TGTGCCAGCAGTCCTAAGGGGACTAGCGGTCTCCAAGAGACCCAGTACTTC.